This TCR beta chain comes out of a study of blood T cell repertoires in COVID-19. V dropped 1 base and J dropped 4 bases, with 14 bases sitting between them. The CDR3 extends over 16 amino acids. The germline CDR1 and CDR2 sequences are MDHEN and SYDVKM. In the study's own analysis: Estimation of nucleated cell counts was performed using reference gene primer amplification. This table comes from immunoSEQ multiplex PCR, and its TCRdb copy is limited to in-frame clones, with some not included. D and trimming come from the DNA, and the V and J calls and clone size come from that table. The sample contains 95,000 to 150,000 clones, around 81% of which appear only once.

The sequence was collected from a man aged 30-40 years with COVID-19, enrolled during active disease. Material: peripheral blood. The chain links TRBV28 to TRBJ1-5, with D unresolved. Written as DNA, the CDR3 is TGTGCCAGCAGTTTATTTTGGCGGCCAAATAATCAGCCCCAGCATTTT. Translated: CASSLFWRPNNQPQHF.